This T cell receptor beta chain was retrieved from a study of cytomegalovirus exposure and HLA in healthy donors. PCR involved 60 Vbeta and 13 Jbeta primers. Using immunoSEQ multiplex PCR, the repertoire was profiled, and TCRdb retains in-frame clones only, with some absent. This table has about 130,000 clones, about 82% appearing once. V was clipped by 7 bases and J by 5 bases, with 8 bases between them. This CDR3 contains 11 residues. The germline V gene encodes CDR1 MNHNY and CDR2 SVGAGI (reference sequence). Findings and caveats of the study: Further analysis, carried out later, found HLA-associated TCR beta chains more clonally expanded than equally common other chains. TRBV6-2, TRBV6-3 and some other V segments were unresolvable in 87-base-pair reads. It was reported that the classifier diagnosed cytomegalovirus status with high specificity and sensitivity in both the original and validation cohorts. The dataset shows that most TCR sequences were rare, while some public TCRs occurred in many donors.

Concerning this clone itself: Antigen: not known.

The TCR comes from a man in his thirties or forties in good health and CMV-seronegative. This chain connects TRBV6-6 to TRBJ1-2; unclear D gene. Source material: PBMCs. Written as DNA, the CDR3 is TGTGCCAGCACCCGGGAGTATGGCTACACCTTC. Its translation: CASTREYGYTF.